This is a list of T cell receptor beta chains from one sample in a study of post-analysis software for immune sequencing data. TCRdb recomputed calls from the PCR reads with MiXCR, one row per CDR3 protein. The sample lists 350,000 to 500,000 distinct CDR3 sequences, 30% to 45% occurring once. Specimen: blood. All receptors come from a girl aged 2 to 9 with multiple sclerosis. Both conserved end residues are part of each CDR3. The D gene is left open where the match is weak. Some rows mark clone size as missing; the rest say once, few, many or name a class of expanded clone.

d_call: NA; cdr3_length: 16; j_call: TRBJ2-3; v_call: TRBV9; clone_size: few; cdr3_nt: TGTGCCAGCAGCCCTCGCCAGACCCCCCTCACAGATACGCAGTATTTT; cdr3_aa: CASSPRQTPLTDTQYF
d_call: NA; cdr3_length: 14; j_call: TRBJ2-7; v_call: TRBV19; clone_size: NA; cdr3_nt: TGTGCCAGTAGTAACTGGTTTGGGGAGCACGAGCAGTACTTC; cdr3_aa: CASSNWFGEHEQYF
d_call: NA; cdr3_length: 15; j_call: TRBJ2-1; v_call: TRBV29-1; clone_size: NA; cdr3_nt: TGCAGCGTTGATCCCGAACGGGACCATTACAATGAGCAGTTCTTC; cdr3_aa: CSVDPERDHYNEQFF
d_call: TRBD1; cdr3_length: 16; j_call: TRBJ1-5; v_call: TRBV20-1; clone_size: NA; cdr3_nt: TGCAGTGCTAGGGGACAGGGCCGTGGGTCAGGTCAGCCCCAGCATTTT; cdr3_aa: CSARGQGRGSGQPQHF
d_call: NA; cdr3_length: 13; j_call: TRBJ2-1; v_call: TRBV5-1; clone_size: NA; cdr3_nt: TGCGCCAGCAGCTTGCCAGGGGATGTTGAGCAGTTCTTC; cdr3_aa: CASSLPGDVEQFF
d_call: NA; cdr3_length: 14; j_call: TRBJ1-4; v_call: TRBV29-1; clone_size: NA; cdr3_nt: TGCAGCGTCCTCCGGGGGGGGGCGATTGAAAAACTGTTTTTT; cdr3_aa: CSVLRGGAIEKLFF
d_call: NA; cdr3_length: 20; j_call: TRBJ2-7; v_call: TRBV28; clone_size: NA; cdr3_nt: TGTGCCAGCAGTCTGTCGTCACTAGCACCTCTCGTTGGGGGGTATTACGAGCAGTACTTC; cdr3_aa: CASSLSSLAPLVGGYYEQYF
d_call: NA; cdr3_length: 15; j_call: TRBJ2-6; v_call: TRBV28; clone_size: few; cdr3_nt: TGTGCCAGCAGTTCGACCGGCACTGGGGCCAACGTCCTGACTTTC; cdr3_aa: CASSSTGTGANVLTF
d_call: NA; cdr3_length: 15; j_call: TRBJ2-3; v_call: TRBV13; clone_size: few; cdr3_nt: TGTGCCAGCAGTACTAGAGACGCAAGGGCAGATACGCAGTATTTT; cdr3_aa: CASSTRDARADTQYF
d_call: NA; cdr3_length: 12; j_call: TRBJ2-2; v_call: TRBV7-9; clone_size: NA; cdr3_nt: TGTGCCAGCAGCTTAAGCACCGGGGAGCTGTTTTTT; cdr3_aa: CASSLSTGELFF
d_call: NA; cdr3_length: 13; j_call: TRBJ2-7; v_call: TRBV7-2; clone_size: many; cdr3_nt: TGTGCCAGCAGCTTGGCTAGCCCCTACGAGCAGTACTTC; cdr3_aa: CASSLASPYEQYF
d_call: TRBD2; cdr3_length: 17; j_call: TRBJ2-1; v_call: TRBV4-1; clone_size: few; cdr3_nt: TGCGCCAGCAGCCAGAATAGCGGGGGCCCACCCTACAATGAGCAGTTCTTC; cdr3_aa: CASSQNSGGPPYNEQFF
d_call: TRBD1; cdr3_length: 13; j_call: TRBJ2-1; v_call: TRBV7-6; clone_size: NA; cdr3_nt: TGTGCCAGCAGCTTCATACAGGGGTATGAGCAGTTCTTC; cdr3_aa: CASSFIQGYEQFF
d_call: NA; cdr3_length: 14; j_call: TRBJ2-2; v_call: TRBV6-5; clone_size: NA; cdr3_nt: TGTGCCAGCAGTTTAAGGGGGGGAACCGGGGAGCTGTTTTTT; cdr3_aa: CASSLRGGTGELFF
d_call: NA; cdr3_length: 13; j_call: TRBJ2-5; v_call: TRBV12-3/TRBV12-4; clone_size: NA; cdr3_nt: TGTGCCAGCAGACGACCGAGCCAAGAGACCCAGTACTTC; cdr3_aa: CASRRPSQETQYF
d_call: TRBD2; cdr3_length: 15; j_call: TRBJ2-3; v_call: TRBV29-1; clone_size: few; cdr3_nt: TGCAGCGTTGTGCAGGTAGCGGGGGGCACAGATACGCAGTATTTT; cdr3_aa: CSVVQVAGGTDTQYF
d_call: TRBD2; cdr3_length: 14; j_call: TRBJ2-7; v_call: TRBV6-5; clone_size: few; cdr3_nt: TGTGCCGCGGGGGTAGACTGGCACTCCTACGAGCAGTACTTC; cdr3_aa: CAAGVDWHSYEQYF
d_call: NA; cdr3_length: 12; j_call: TRBJ1-2; v_call: TRBV12-3/TRBV12-4; clone_size: few; cdr3_nt: TGTGCCAGCGATACAGGGTCAGGCGGCTACACCTTC; cdr3_aa: CASDTGSGGYTF
d_call: NA; cdr3_length: 11; j_call: TRBJ1-2; v_call: TRBV4-1; clone_size: few; cdr3_nt: TGCGCCAGCAGCCAAGGGCTTGGCTACACCTTC; cdr3_aa: CASSQGLGYTF
d_call: NA; cdr3_length: 14; j_call: TRBJ2-1; v_call: TRBV4-3; clone_size: NA; cdr3_nt: TGCGCCAGCAGCCAAGATCGTCCCGGCGATGAGCAGTTCTTC; cdr3_aa: CASSQDRPGDEQFF
d_call: NA; cdr3_length: 14; j_call: TRBJ1-5; v_call: TRBV25-1; clone_size: NA; cdr3_nt: TGTGCCAGCAGTGTACAGGATAGCAATCAGCCCCAGCATTTT; cdr3_aa: CASSVQDSNQPQHF
d_call: NA; cdr3_length: 14; j_call: TRBJ2-3; v_call: TRBV18; clone_size: NA; cdr3_nt: TGTGCCAGCTCACCAAGGAGTAACACAGATACGCAGTATTTT; cdr3_aa: CASSPRSNTDTQYF